This T cell receptor beta chain was obtained from a study of low-dose radiotherapy and immunotherapy resistance in tumors. Study-wide context: With cycle 1 day 1 as the start, patients took oral aspirin 300 mg daily for four cycles.

This clonotype has at least ten counts. The CDR3 is 13 amino acids. Trimming removed 0 bases at V and 8 bases at J, with 11 bases between. CDR1 and CDR2 (germline): DFQATT, SNEGSKA (reference sequence). Primers used for first-strand cDNA, a TRAV- and TRBV-specific set, covered both alpha and beta chains. Both a constant-region primer and a V-primer adapter served to amplify TCRs across approximately 19 PCR cycles. TCRdb reanalysed the reads using MiXCR and keeps one entry per CDR3 protein. This sample carries around 80,000 distinct CDR3 sequences, less than 20% of them seen once, and the ten largest clones take over 1.2%. Time point: after trial treatment. The treatment here: LDRT plus nivolumab, ipilimumab, low-dose cyclophosphamide and aspirin (RACIN trial).

The source is a male donor with prostate cancer. The material sequenced was PBMCs, taken after low-dose radiotherapy plus immunotherapy. This chain connects TRBV20-1 to TRBJ2-1; tentative D call: TRBD2 (6 bases). In DNA form, the CDR3 reads TGCAGTGCTAGAGATCCGGGACTCTATGAGCAGTTCTTC. Its protein is CSARDPGLYEQFF.